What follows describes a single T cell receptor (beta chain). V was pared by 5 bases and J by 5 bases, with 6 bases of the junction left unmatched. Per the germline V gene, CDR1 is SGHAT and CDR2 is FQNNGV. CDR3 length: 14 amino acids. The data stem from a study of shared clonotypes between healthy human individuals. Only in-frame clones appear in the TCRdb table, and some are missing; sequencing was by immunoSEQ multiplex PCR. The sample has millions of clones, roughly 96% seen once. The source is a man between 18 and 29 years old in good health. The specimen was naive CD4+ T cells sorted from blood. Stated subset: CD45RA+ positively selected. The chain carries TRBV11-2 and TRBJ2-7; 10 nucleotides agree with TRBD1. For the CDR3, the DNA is TGTGCCAGCAGCCCACGCGGGACAGGGGACGAGCAGTACTTC. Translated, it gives CASSPRGTGDEQYF.